This TCR beta chain emerged from a study of blood T cell repertoires in COVID-19. On the study more broadly: T cells, B-cell-depleted T cells, or PBMCs supplied cDNA or gDNA.

In the original analysis: Counts of nucleated cells, estimated from reference gene primer amplification, were obtained. Sequenced by immunoSEQ multiplex PCR; TCRdb stores in-frame clones only, minus some. V and J calls and clone size follow that table, whereas D and trimming were derived from the DNA. The sample records about 190,000 clones, roughly 83% being singletons. Enrolled through a virtual design, the participants were between 18 and 89 years of age and came from some 25 US areas. Cohort 3 donors counted as recovered after two negative PCRs, clearance, or resolved symptoms. The CDR3 covers 15 residues. V gave up 0 bases and J gave up 2 bases, with 11 bases separating them. Germline CDR1 SGHRS, CDR2 YFSETQ.

The chain is built from TRBV5-1 and TRBJ1-2; no reliable D call. What was sequenced was PBMCs or T cells enriched from blood (not recorded which). This receptor was taken from a woman aged 25 to 45 who had recovered from COVID-19. In DNA, the CDR3 is TGCGCCAGCAGCTTGGGAACGGCGGTAAACTATGGCTACACCTTC. As protein: CASSLGTAVNYGYTF.